The clone carrying this T cell receptor (beta chain) was seen ten or more times. Its target is not known. Purified naive CD4+ T cells were depleted of CD25+ Tregs. Full-length variable regions came from constant-region reverse primers plus semi-nested Nested Universal Primer A PCR. TCRdb reanalysed the 5' RACE reads using MiXCR and keeps one entry per CDR3 protein. Of about 54,000 distinct CDR3 sequences in the sample, roughly 18% were seen once. Study-wide results and limits: Tumor Treg TCRs overlapped most with tumor naive CD4+ cells. The TCR gene usage of tumor memory CD4+ T cells clustered together with blood and lymph node memory CD4+ cells and with lymph node naive CD4+ cells.

CDR1 is SQVTM and CDR2 is ANQGSEA in the germline V gene. The CDR3 contains 13 residues. The junction had 6 bases not matched to a gene; V was cut back by 6 bases and J by 2 bases. The clonotype comes from a female donor with breast cancer. The rearrangement uses TRBV29-1 and TRBJ2-5; TRBD1 matches 7 bases. The specimen was naive CD4+ T cells sorted from blood. Subset noted: naive CD4+ T cells, CD4+CD45RA+CD25-. CDR3 residues: CSVPGQLQETQYF. The DNA for the CDR3 is TGCAGCGTCCCGGGACAGCTACAAGAGACCCAGTACTTC.